This T cell receptor beta chain is from a study of blood T cell repertoires in COVID-19. Study as a whole: The United States, Italy and Spain supplied acute and convalescent COVID-19 samples. From T cells, B-cell-depleted T cells, or PBMCs came the material, which was cDNA or gDNA.

This clone was found a few times. The CDR3 length is 16 residues. Germline assignment: CDR1 KGHSH and CDR2 LQKENI. With 2 bases clipped from V and 5 bases from J, the junction kept 8 bases outside the gene matches. Authors' data handling: Reference gene primer amplification gave nucleated cell count estimates. The data were produced by immunoSEQ multiplex PCR, yet TCRdb's version contains in-frame clones alone and is incomplete. The V and J calls and clone size were taken over from that table, and D and trimming were inferred from the DNA. The sample shows roughly 79,000 clones, roughly 84% of them seen only once.

Sequencing was done on a sample of peripheral blood. The clonotype comes from a man between 45 and 60 years old with acute or convalescent COVID-19. V usage is TRBV18 and J usage is TRBJ1-2; 10 nucleotides agree with TRBD1. The CDR3 protein is CASSPSPDRGLYGYTF. As DNA, the CDR3 is TGTGCCAGCTCACCAAGCCCTGACAGGGGGCTTTATGGCTACACCTTC. The full variable domain, completed using reference TRBV18 and TRBJ1-2, is NAGVMQNPRHLVRRRGQEARLRCSPMKGHSHVYWYRQLPEEGLKFMVYLQKENIIDESGMPKERFSAEFPKEGPSILRIQQVVRGDSAAYFCASSPSPDRGLYGYTFGSGTRLTVV.